The 10 T cell receptor beta chains listed next were all sequenced from one sample in a study of blood T cell repertoires in COVID-19. TCRdb's copy holds only in-frame clones and misses some; the assay was immunoSEQ multiplex PCR. The sample consists of 200,000 to 250,000 clones, just over 85% of them appearing once. Sequencing was performed on PBMCs or T cells enriched from blood (not recorded which). All receptors come from a woman aged 50 to 65 with acute COVID-19.

The chain uses TRBV6-5 and TRBJ2-3; 7 nucleotides line up with TRBD1. The germline V gene encodes CDR1 MNHEY and CDR2 SVGAGI. V was pared by 5 bases and J by 5 bases, with 1 base of the junction left unmatched. The CDR3 loop spans 12 amino acids. This CDR3 reads CASSRQGDTQYF. The DNA of the CDR3 is TGTGCCAGCAGTCGACAGGGAGATACGCAGTATTTT.

The chain uses TRBV28 and TRBJ2-3; D unclear. CDR3 size: 12 residues. CDR1 is MDHEN, CDR2 SYDVKM, per germline. Trimming removed 5 bases at V and 3 bases at J, with 6 bases between. The CDR3 nucleotides are TGTGCCAGCAGTCTGACTACAGATACGCAGTATTTT. This gives the protein CASSLTTDTQYF.

There are a few counts of this clone. The genes are TRBV5-5 and TRBJ2-7, with D possibly matching TRBD2 (5 bases). V lost 6 bases and J 2 bases, leaving 15 bases between the germline ends. The germline gives CDR1 SGHKS, CDR2 YYEKEE (reference sequence). The CDR3 runs to 14 residues. CDR3 coding DNA: TGTGCCAGCACCTCCTTCCCGGGAACCTACGAGCAGTACTTC. It is translated as CASTSFPGTYEQYF.

The chain joins TRBV19 to TRBJ1-1, with D possibly matching TRBD1 (5 bases). V dropped 5 bases and J dropped 3 bases, with 31 bases sitting between them. The germline gives CDR1 LNHDA, CDR2 SQIVND (reference sequence). This CDR3 has 20 residues. Written as DNA, the CDR3 is TGTGCCAGTAGTGGTCTTCGGAGCAGGGTGAAAGAGGTTCGGGACACTGAAGCTTTCTTT. This sequence encodes CASSGLRSRVKEVRDTEAFF.

V is TRBV2 and J is TRBJ2-3; D uncertain. The CDR3 runs 12 residues. Germline loops: CDR1 SNHLY, CDR2 FYNNEI. The V end lost 10 bases, the J end lost 3 bases, and 11 bases lay between the germline ends. The CDR3: CATAPRTDTQYF. CDR3 sequence (DNA): TGTGCCACCGCGCCCCGGACAGATACGCAGTATTTT.

Only a few counts were recorded for this clone. Other DNA sequences from this sample encode an identical CDR3 as well. The chain couples TRBV19 to TRBJ1-1, with no clear D. The CDR3 runs to 13 residues. Between the trimmed V and J ends, which lost 1 base and 1 base, there was a span of 4 bases. Germline V gives CDR1 LNHDA, CDR2 SQIVND (reference sequence). The CDR3 DNA follows: TGTGCCAGTAGTATAGGGAGGAACACTGAAGCTTTCTTT. The encoded protein is CASSIGRNTEAFF.

The chain uses TRBV19 and TRBJ2-2, with 7 nucleotides matching TRBD2. The CDR3 is 15 amino acids. V was clipped by 7 bases and J by 5 bases; unmatched bases: 10. CDR1 LNHDA and CDR2 SQIVND come from the germline V gene (reference sequence). The CDR3 region is CASNVGGSETGELFF. The CDR3 region has the DNA TGTGCCAGTAATGTGGGCGGGAGTGAGACCGGGGAGCTGTTTTTT. The full variable domain, its missing parts supplied by reference TRBV19 and TRBJ2-2, is DGGITQSPKYLFRKEGQNVTLSCEQNLNHDAMYWYRQDPGQGLRLIYYSQIVNDFQKGDIAEGYSVSREKKESFPLTVTSAQKNPTAFYLCASNVGGSETGELFFGEGSRLTVL.

DNA of the CDR3: TGTGCCAGCTCACCACGACTAGCGGGACAATATGACAATGAGCAGTTCTTC. Amino acid sequence: CASSPRLAGQYDNEQFF. V and J are TRBV18 and TRBJ2-1; 11 nucleotides line up with TRBD2. The V gene's germline CDR1 is KGHSH and CDR2 LQKENI. The CDR3 contains 17 residues. With 1 base clipped from V and 5 bases from J, the junction kept 7 bases outside the gene matches.

This chain uses TRBV13 with TRBJ2-1, with 15 bases fitting TRBD2. Germline assignment: CDR1 PRHDT and CDR2 FYEKMQ (reference sequence). J gave up 4 bases and V 5 bases, and 6 bases lay outside the gene matches. The CDR3 is made up of 17 amino acids. CDR3 nucleotides: TGTGCCAGCAGCGCCCGGACTAGCGGGAGGGGGTACAATGAGCAGTTCTTC. Translating gives CASSARTSGRGYNEQFF.

The chain employs TRBV30 and TRBJ1-5, with 9 bases identical to TRBD1. The CDR3 consists of 15 residues. CDR1 is GTSNPN, CDR2 SVGIG, per germline (reference sequence). Losses at the gene ends were 0 bases for V and 7 bases for J; bases not matched to a gene: 7. CDR3 coding DNA: TGTGCCTGGAGTGTACGGGGACAGGGACGGCAGCCCCAGCATTTT. This codes for CAWSVRGQGRQPQHF.